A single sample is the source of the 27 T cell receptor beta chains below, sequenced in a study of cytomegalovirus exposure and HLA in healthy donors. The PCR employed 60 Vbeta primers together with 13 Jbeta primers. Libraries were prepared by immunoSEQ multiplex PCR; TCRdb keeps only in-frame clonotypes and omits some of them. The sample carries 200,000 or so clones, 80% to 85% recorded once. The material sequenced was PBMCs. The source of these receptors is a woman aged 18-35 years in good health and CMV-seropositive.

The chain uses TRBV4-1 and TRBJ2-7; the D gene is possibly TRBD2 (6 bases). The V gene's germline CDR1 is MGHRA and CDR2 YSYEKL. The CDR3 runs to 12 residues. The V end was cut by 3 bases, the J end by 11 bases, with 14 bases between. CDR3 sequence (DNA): TGCGCCAGCAGCCAGCGGGACGTCCCAAAGTACTTC. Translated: CASSQRDVPKYF.

CDR3 nucleotides: TGCGCCAGCAGCCGCTCTAGCGGGGGGGCCTCCGAGCAGTACTTC. Translated: CASSRSSGGASEQYF. The genes are TRBV4-1 and TRBJ2-7; TRBD2 matches at 12 bases. CDR3 length: 15 amino acids. Per the germline V gene, CDR1 is MGHRA and CDR2 is YSYEKL. Trimming cost V 4 bases and J 6 bases; bases outside gene matches: 7.

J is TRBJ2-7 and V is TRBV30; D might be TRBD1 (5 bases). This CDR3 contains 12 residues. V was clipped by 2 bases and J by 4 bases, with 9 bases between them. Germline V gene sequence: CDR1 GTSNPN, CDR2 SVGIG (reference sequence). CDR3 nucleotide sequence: TGTGCCTGGAGTCCTCAGGGATACGAGCAGTACTTC. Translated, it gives CAWSPQGYEQYF.

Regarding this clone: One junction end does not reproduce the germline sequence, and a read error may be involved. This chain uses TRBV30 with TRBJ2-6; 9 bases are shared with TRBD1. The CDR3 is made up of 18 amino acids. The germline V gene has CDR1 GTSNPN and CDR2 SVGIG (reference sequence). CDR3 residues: CAWSVGWTGAPGANGLTF. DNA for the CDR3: TGTGCCTGGAGTGTAGGTTGGACAGGGGCCCCTGGGGCCAACGGCCTGACTTTC.

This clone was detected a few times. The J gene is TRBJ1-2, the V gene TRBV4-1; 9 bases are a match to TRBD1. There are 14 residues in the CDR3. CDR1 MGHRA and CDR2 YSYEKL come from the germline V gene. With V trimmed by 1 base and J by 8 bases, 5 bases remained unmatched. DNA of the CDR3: TGCGCCAGCAGCCAAGGGACAGGGGTTGGGGGCTACACCTTC. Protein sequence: CASSQGTGVGGYTF.

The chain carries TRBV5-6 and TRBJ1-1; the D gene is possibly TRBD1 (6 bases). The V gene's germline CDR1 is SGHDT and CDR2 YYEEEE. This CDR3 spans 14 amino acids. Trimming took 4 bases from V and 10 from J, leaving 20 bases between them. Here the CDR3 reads CASSLYRVWGLAFF. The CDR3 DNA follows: TGTGCCAGCAGCCTGTACAGGGTCTGGGGCTTAGCTTTCTTT.

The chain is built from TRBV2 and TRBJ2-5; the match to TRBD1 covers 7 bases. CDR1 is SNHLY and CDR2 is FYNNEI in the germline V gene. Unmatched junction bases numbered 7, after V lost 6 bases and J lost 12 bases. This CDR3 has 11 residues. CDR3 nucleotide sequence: TGTGCCAGCAGAAACCGGGACAGTAAGTACTTC. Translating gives CASRNRDSKYF.

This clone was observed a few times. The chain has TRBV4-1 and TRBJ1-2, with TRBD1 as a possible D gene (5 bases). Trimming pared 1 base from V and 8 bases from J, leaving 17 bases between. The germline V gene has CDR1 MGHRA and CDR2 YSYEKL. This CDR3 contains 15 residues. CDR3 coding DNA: TGCGCCAGCAGCCAAGTGTGGTCGGGGCGGGAGGGCTACACCTTC. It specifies CASSQVWSGREGYTF.

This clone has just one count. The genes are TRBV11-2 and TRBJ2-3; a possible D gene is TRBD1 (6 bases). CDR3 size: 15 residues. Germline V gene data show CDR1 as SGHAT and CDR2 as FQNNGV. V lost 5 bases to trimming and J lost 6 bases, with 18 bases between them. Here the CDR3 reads CASSPTRVQGDTQYF. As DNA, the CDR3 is TGTGCCAGCAGCCCCACCAGGGTGCAGGGGGATACGCAGTATTTT. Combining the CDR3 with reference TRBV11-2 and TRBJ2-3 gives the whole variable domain EAGVAQSPRYKIIEKRQSVAFWCNPISGHATLYWYQQILGQGPKLLIQFQNNGVVDDSQLPKDRFSAERLKGVDSTLKIQPAKLEDSAVYLCASSPTRVQGDTQYFGPGTRLTVL.

CDR3 sequence: CATSPQGVLGMNTEAFF. In nucleotides, the CDR3 is TGCGCCACCTCACCCCAGGGGGTATTAGGTATGAACACTGAAGCTTTCTTT. The chain joins TRBV5-1 to TRBJ1-1, with 7 nucleotides matching TRBD1. V dropped 9 bases and J dropped 0; count of bases not matched to a gene: 17. Germline V lookup: CDR1 SGHRS, CDR2 YFSETQ. The CDR3 sequence is 17 residues long.

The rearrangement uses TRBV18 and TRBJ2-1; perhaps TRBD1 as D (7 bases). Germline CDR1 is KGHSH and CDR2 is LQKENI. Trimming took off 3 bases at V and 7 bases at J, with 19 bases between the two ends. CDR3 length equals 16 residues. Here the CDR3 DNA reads TGTGCCAGCTCACCGGTTGCGACAGGGAGGACGAATGAGCAGTTCTTC. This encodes CASSPVATGRTNEQFF. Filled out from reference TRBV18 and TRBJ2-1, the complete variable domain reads NAGVMQNPRHLVRRRGQEARLRCSPMKGHSHVYWYRQLPEEGLKFMVYLQKENIIDESGMPKERFSAEFPKEGPSILRIQQVVRGDSAAYFCASSPVATGRTNEQFFGPGTRLTVL.

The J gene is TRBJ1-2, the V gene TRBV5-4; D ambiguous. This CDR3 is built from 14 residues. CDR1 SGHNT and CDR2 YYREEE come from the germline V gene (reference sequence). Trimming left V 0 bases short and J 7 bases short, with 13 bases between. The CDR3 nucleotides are TGTGCCAGCAGCTTGGCCGGAGGGATTGGTGGCTACACCTTC. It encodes CASSLAGGIGGYTF.

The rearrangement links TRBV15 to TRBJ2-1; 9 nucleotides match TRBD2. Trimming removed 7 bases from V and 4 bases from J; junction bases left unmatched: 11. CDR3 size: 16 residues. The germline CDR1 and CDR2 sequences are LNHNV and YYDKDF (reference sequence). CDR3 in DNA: TGTGCCACCACCCCGGCGCGGCTAGCGGGGTACAATGAGCAGTTCTTC. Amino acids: CATTPARLAGYNEQFF.

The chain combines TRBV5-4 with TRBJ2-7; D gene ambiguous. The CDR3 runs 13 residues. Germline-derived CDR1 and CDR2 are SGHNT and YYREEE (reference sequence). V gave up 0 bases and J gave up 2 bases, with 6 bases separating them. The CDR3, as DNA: TGTGCCAGCAGCTTGGGCAGGACCTACGAGCAGTACTTC. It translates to CASSLGRTYEQYF.

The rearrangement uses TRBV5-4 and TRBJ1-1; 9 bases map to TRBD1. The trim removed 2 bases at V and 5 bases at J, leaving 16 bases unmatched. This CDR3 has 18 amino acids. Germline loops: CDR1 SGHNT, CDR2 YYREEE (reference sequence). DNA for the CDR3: TGTGCCAGCAGCTTAGGAATCGGTACAGGGGGCGAGGGGACTGAAGCTTTCTTT. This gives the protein CASSLGIGTGGEGTEAFF.

In DNA, the CDR3 is TGTGCCAGCAGACTGTTTTACTCTGGGGCCAACGTCCTGACTTTC. Residues: CASRLFYSGANVLTF. The chain links TRBV27 to TRBJ2-6; D not certain. The V gene lost 6 bases and the J gene lost 0 bases, with 9 bases spanning the gap. The CDR3 totals 15 residues. CDR1 is MNHEY, CDR2 SMNVEV, per germline (reference sequence).

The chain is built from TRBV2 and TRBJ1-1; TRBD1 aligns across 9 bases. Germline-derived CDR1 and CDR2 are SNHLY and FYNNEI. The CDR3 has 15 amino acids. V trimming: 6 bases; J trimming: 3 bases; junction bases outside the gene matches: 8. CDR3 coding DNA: TGTGCCAGCAGCGACGGAACAGGGGGCGACACTGAAGCTTTCTTT. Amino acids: CASSDGTGGDTEAFF.

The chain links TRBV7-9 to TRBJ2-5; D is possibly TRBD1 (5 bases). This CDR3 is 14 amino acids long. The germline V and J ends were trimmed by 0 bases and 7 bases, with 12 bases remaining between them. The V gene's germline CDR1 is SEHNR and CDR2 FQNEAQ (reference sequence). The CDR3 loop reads CASSLALQAMTQYF. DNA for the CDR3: TGTGCCAGCAGCTTAGCGTTACAGGCAATGACCCAGTACTTC.

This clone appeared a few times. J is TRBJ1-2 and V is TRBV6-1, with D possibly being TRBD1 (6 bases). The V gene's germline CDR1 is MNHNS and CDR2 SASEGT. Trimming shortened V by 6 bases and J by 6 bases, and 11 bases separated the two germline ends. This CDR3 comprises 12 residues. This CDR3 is CASSVQGDGYTF. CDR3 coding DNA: TGTGCCAGCAGCGTACAGGGTGATGGCTACACCTTC.

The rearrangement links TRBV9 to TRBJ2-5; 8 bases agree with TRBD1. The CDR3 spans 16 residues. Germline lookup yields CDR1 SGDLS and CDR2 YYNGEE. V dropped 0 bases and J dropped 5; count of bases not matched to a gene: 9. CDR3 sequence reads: CASSVAPTGEWETQYF. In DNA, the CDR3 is TGTGCCAGCAGCGTAGCCCCGACAGGGGAGTGGGAGACCCAGTACTTC.

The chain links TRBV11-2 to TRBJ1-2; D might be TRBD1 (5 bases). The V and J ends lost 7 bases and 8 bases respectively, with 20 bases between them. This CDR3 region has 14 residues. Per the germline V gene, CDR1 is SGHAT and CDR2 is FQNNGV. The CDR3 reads CASTTTDGARGYTF. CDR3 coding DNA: TGTGCCAGCACCACAACCGATGGGGCGCGGGGCTACACCTTC.

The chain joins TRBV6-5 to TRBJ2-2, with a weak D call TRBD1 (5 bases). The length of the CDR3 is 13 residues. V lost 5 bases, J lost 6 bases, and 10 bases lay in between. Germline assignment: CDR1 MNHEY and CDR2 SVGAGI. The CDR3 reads CASSPGWAGELFF. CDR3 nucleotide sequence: TGTGCCAGCAGTCCAGGGTGGGCCGGGGAGCTGTTTTTT.

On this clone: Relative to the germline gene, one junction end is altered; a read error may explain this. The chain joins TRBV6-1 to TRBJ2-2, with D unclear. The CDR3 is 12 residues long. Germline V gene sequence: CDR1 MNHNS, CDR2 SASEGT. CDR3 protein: CASSEDSGELFF. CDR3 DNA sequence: TGTGCCAGCAGCGAAGATAGCGGGGAGCTGTTTTTT.

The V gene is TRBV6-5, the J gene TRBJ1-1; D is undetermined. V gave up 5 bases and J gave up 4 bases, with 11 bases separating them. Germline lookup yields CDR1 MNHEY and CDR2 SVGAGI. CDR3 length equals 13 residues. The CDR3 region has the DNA TGTGCCAGCAGTGTAGATCGGGTCACTGAAGCTTTCTTT. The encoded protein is CASSVDRVTEAFF.

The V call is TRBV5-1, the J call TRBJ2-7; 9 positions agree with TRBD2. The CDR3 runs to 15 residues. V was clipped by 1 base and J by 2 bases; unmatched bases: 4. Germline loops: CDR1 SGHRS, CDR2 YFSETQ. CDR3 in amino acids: CASSLSSGVTYEQYF. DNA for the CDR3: TGCGCCAGCAGCTTGTCTAGCGGGGTTACCTACGAGCAGTACTTC. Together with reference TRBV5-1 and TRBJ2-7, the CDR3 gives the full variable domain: KAGVTQTPRYLIKTRGQQVTLSCSPISGHRSVSWYQQTPGQGLQFLFEYFSETQRNKGNFPGRFSGRQFSNSRSEMNVSTLELGDSALYLCASSLSSGVTYEQYFGPGTRLTVT.

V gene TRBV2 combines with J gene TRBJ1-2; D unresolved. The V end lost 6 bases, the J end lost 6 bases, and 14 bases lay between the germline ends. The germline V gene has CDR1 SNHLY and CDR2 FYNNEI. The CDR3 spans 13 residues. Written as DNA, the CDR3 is TGTGCCAGCAGAGCCGACGGGTCTAATGGCTACACCTTC. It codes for CASRADGSNGYTF. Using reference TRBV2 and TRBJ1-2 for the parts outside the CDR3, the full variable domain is EPEVTQTPSHQVTQMGQEVILRCVPISNHLYFYWYRQILGQKVEFLVSFYNNEISEKSEIFDDQFSVERPDGSNFTLKIRSTKLEDSAMYFCASRADGSNGYTFGSGTRLTVV.

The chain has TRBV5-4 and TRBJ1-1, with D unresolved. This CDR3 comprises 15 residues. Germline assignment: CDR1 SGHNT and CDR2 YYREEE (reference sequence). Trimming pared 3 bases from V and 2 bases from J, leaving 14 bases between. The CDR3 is CASSSPGRGNTEAFF. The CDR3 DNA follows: TGTGCCAGCAGCTCACCTGGACGGGGAAACACTGAAGCTTTCTTT.